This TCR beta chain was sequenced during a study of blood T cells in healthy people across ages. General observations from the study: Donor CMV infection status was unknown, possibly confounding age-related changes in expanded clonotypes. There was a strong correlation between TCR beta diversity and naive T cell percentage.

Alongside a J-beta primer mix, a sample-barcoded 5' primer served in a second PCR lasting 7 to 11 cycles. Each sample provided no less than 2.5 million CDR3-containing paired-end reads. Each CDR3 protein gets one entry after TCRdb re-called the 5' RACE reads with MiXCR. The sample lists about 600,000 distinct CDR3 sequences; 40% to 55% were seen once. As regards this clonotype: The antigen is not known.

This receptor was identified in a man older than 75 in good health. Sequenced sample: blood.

The CDR3 sequence: CASSLAGFQETQYF. The CDR3 nucleotides read TGTGCCAGCAGCTTAGCGGGGTTCCAAGAGACCCAGTACTTC. The chain carries TRBV7-2 and TRBJ2-5; D remains unclear. Germline V gene data show CDR1 as SGHTA and CDR2 as FQGNSA. The CDR3 has 14 amino acids. Trimming left V 0 bases short and J 1 base short, with 6 bases between.